Listed here is a single T cell receptor (beta chain). What it binds is not known. Included hyperthyroidism patients were aged 18 to 65 and newly diagnosed (under 2 months' duration). RNA transcripts were the template, and TCR beta CDR3 regions were amplified from them. RT-PCR with HTBI primers came first, then second-round multiplex PCR. Via MiXCR, TCRdb re-called the multiplex PCR reads, giving one row per CDR3 protein. Seen here are 1 million to 1.3 million distinct CDR3 sequences, about 40% observed once, and the top ten hold 11%. The data derive from a study of Graves' ophthalmopathy and Graves' hyperthyroidism. Overall study findings and caveats: Using 13 signatures, a model distinguished ophthalmopathy from stable hyperthyroidism, reaching just under 90% sensitivity and approximately 84% specificity. Most expanded clonotypes in thyroid above 0.001 frequency also showed up in blood. The model reached 70% to 71% sensitivity and about 72% specificity for predicting ophthalmopathy progression.

V was pared by 8 bases and J by 7 bases, with 11 bases of the junction left unmatched. The CDR3 runs to 15 residues. The germline V gene encodes CDR1 MNHNY and CDR2 SVGAGI (reference sequence). The receptor was derived from an adult man with Graves' hyperthyroidism. What was sequenced was peripheral blood or thyroid tissue (not recorded which). The chain joins TRBV6-6 to TRBJ1-4; TRBD1 matches 9 bases. The CDR3 region is CASRTAGTGSEKLFF. CDR3 bases: TGTGCCAGCCGGACCGCCGGGACAGGGTCTGAAAAACTGTTTTTT.